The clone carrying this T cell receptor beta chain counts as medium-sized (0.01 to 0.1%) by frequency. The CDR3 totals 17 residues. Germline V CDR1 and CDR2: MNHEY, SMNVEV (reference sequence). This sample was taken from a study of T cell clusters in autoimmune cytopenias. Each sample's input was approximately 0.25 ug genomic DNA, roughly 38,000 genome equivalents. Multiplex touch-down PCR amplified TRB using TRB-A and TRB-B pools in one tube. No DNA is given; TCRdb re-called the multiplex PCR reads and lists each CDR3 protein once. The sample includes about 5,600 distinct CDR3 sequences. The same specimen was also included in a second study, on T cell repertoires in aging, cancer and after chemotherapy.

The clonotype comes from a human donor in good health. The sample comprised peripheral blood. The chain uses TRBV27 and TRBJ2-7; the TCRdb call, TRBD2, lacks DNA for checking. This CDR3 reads CASSLMTHQRETHEQYF.